This T cell receptor beta chain was documented in a study of technical replicates of blood from a handful of donors. This clone was counted a single time. The germline V gene has CDR1 LNHNV and CDR2 YYDKDF (reference sequence). CDR3 length: 15 amino acids. V gave up 7 bases and J gave up 3 bases, with 18 bases separating them. TCRdb's copy holds only in-frame clones and misses some; the assay was immunoSEQ multiplex PCR. This table has about 79,000 clones, approximately 94% appearing once. This receptor was identified in a human donor in good health. The gene calls are TRBV15 and TRBJ1-1; D uncertain. Sequencing was performed on T cells isolated from PBMCs. CDR3 coding DNA: TGTGCCACCACACGGGTCCTTGGCCCTTACACTGAAGCTTTCTTT. Translated, it gives CATTRVLGPYTEAFF.